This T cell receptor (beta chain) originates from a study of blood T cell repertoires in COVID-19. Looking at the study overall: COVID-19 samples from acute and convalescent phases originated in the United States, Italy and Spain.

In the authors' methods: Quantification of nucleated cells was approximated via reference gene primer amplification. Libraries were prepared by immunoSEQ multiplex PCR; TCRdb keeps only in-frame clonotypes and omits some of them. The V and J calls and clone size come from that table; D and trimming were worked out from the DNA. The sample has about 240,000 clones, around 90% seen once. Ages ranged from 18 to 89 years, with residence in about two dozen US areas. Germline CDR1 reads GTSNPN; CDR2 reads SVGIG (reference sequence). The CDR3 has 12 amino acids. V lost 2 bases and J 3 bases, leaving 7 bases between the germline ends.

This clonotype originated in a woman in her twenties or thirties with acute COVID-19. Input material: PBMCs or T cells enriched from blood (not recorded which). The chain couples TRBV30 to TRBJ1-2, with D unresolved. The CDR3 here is CAWSLGDYGYTF. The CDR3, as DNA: TGTGCCTGGAGTCTGGGCGACTATGGCTACACCTTC.